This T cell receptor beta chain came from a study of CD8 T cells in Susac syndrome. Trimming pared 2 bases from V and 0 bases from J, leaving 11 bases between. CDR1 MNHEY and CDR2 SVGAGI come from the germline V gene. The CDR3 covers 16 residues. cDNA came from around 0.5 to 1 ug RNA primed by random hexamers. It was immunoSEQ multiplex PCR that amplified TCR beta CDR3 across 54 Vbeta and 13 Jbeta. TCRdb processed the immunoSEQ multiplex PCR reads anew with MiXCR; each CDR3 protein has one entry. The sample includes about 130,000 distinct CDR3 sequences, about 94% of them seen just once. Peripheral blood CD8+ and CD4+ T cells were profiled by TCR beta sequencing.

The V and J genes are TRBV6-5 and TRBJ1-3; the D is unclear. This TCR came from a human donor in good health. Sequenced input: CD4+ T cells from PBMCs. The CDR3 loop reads CASSYGRRSSGNTIYF. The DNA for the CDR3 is TGTGCCAGCAGTTACGGCAGGCGGAGCTCTGGAAACACCATATATTTT.